This TCR beta chain was identified in a study of T-cell reconstitution after alpha-beta-depleted transplantation in children. General observations from the study: Newly generated T cells supplied most T-cell counts and diversity one year post-transplant. It was reported that alpha-beta T cells came from several hundred expanded graft clones (about two months after transplant). Day-60 TCRbeta diversity that was high in some patients was derived from surviving recipient T cells and thymic progenitors.

Researchers prepared the TCRbeta library using unique molecular identifiers, the study reports. MiXCR, applied by TCRdb to the PCR reads, yields one record per CDR3 protein. The table lists a few hundred thousand distinct CDR3 sequences, around 27% of them singletons, with approximately 33% in the top ten. The germline gives CDR1 SGHRS, CDR2 YFSETQ. The CDR3 runs 18 residues. J gave up 3 bases and V 3 bases, and 14 bases lay outside the gene matches. In the case of this clonotype: The antigen is not known.

This sequence was found in a boy under two years old with Wiskott-Aldrich syndrome, due to receive a stem cell transplant. The chain employs TRBV5-1 and TRBJ2-7; the match to TRBD2 covers 11 bases. Sequencing was performed on PBMCs, taken before TCRalphabeta/CD19-depleted stem cell transplant. CDR3 bases: TGCGCCAGCAGCTCCCTGTTAGCGGGAGGGCGGACGGACTACGAGCAGTACTTC. Translated, it gives CASSSLLAGGRTDYEQYF.